This is a list of T cell receptor beta chains from one sample in a study of molecular identifiers for immune sequencing clone quantification. TCRdb itself ran the PCR reads through MiXCR, one entry per CDR3 protein. Among more than 550,000 distinct CDR3 sequences listed, roughly 27% were seen once. Sequenced material: naive CD8+ T cells from blood, with Jurkat cell RNA spiked in. These receptor sequences come from a human donor in good health. Some libraries in this study had Jurkat cell RNA spiked in. The CDR3 runs from the conserved cysteine through the conserved F or W. A D gene is named only where the DNA matches it firmly. Rows may omit the clone size; those that give it use once, few, many or a size class.

V gene	J gene	clone size	D gene	CDR3 protein	CDR3 DNA
TRBV11-3	TRBJ2-3	-	-	CASSPGDGGADTQYF	TGTGCCAGCAGCCCGGGCGATGGGGGCGCAGATACGCAGTATTTT
TRBV4-1	TRBJ2-1	-	-	CASSQDPYGGNEQFF	TGCGCCAGCAGCCAAGATCCGTATGGGGGTAATGAGCAGTTCTTC
TRBV5-4	TRBJ1-1	many	-	CASSLGTENTEAFF	TGTGCCAGCAGCTTGGGAACGGAGAACACTGAAGCTTTCTTT
TRBV29-1	TRBJ2-1	-	-	CSVRLGRVRNEQFF	TGCAGCGTTAGGTTGGGCAGGGTACGCAATGAGCAGTTCTTC
TRBV6-2/TRBV6-3	TRBJ1-4	few	TRBD1	CASSYGTGGGDPAF	TGTGCCAGCAGTTACGGGACAGGGGGCGGAGATCCCGCTTTT
TRBV5-1	TRBJ1-1	many	TRBD1	CASSLSRGYTEAFF	TGCGCCAGCAGCTTATCCAGGGGGTACACTGAAGCTTTCTTT
TRBV5-4	TRBJ2-3	many	TRBD2	CASSVAGAGTDTQYF	TGTGCCAGCAGCGTAGCGGGAGCTGGGACAGATACGCAGTATTTT
TRBV28	TRBJ1-5	many	TRBD1	CASKDRGLGQPQHF	TGTGCCAGCAAGGACAGGGGGCTCGGTCAGCCCCAGCATTTT
TRBV6-2/TRBV6-3	TRBJ1-5	-	-	CVSSYREGPGPQHF	TGTGTCAGCAGTTACAGGGAGGGCCCGGGGCCCCAGCATTTT
TRBV20-1	TRBJ2-4	few	TRBD2	CSAREAWRGDPQNIQYF	TGCAGTGCGCGAGAGGCGTGGCGGGGGGATCCCCAAAACATTCAGTACTTC
TRBV20-1	TRBJ2-7	-	-	CSARDGNSSGGYEQYF	TGCAGTGCTAGAGATGGGAATAGCTCTGGGGGGTACGAGCAGTACTTC
TRBV20-1	TRBJ2-7	once	-	CSAKRDSGIYEQYF	TGCAGTGCAAAGCGGGACAGTGGTATCTACGAGCAGTACTTC
TRBV4-3	TRBJ2-5	many	TRBD2	CASSQEGGRLETQYF	TGCGCCAGCAGCCAAGAAGGCGGGAGATTGGAGACCCAGTACTTC
TRBV7-9	TRBJ1-1	many	TRBD1	CASSYGDRPSPEAFF	TGTGCCAGCAGCTACGGGGACAGACCCTCTCCTGAGGCTTTCTTT
TRBV5-6	TRBJ2-6	-	-	CASSLEGSGSSRANVLTF	TGTGCCAGCAGCTTGGAGGGCAGTGGGAGCTCTAGGGCCAACGTCCTGACTTTC
TRBV13	TRBJ1-2	-	-	CASSLGLSGGNYGYTF	TGTGCCAGCAGCTTAGGCCTTTCGGGGGGCAACTATGGCTACACCTTC
TRBV19	TRBJ2-7	few	-	CASSIDFGYEQYF	TGTGCCAGTAGTATAGACTTTGGATACGAGCAGTACTTC
TRBV7-9	TRBJ2-3	once	TRBD2	CASSLARHGREDTQYF	TGTGCCAGCAGCTTAGCGCGTCACGGGAGGGAAGATACGCAGTATTTT
TRBV20-1	TRBJ2-7	few	TRBD2	CSARVAGAYEQYF	TGCAGTGCTAGAGTAGCGGGGGCCTACGAGCAGTACTTC
TRBV11-2	TRBJ1-5	-	-	CASSTGRENGQPQHF	TGTGCCAGCAGTACGGGGAGGGAGAACGGTCAGCCCCAGCATTTT
TRBV25-1	TRBJ1-1	once	-	CASVAGAALGRDTEAFF	TGTGCCAGCGTGGCGGGGGCGGCTCTGGGACGGGACACTGAAGCTTTCTTT
TRBV6-1	TRBJ1-1	many	-	CASSTAEAFF	TGTGCCAGCAGTACAGCTGAAGCTTTCTTT
TRBV7-9	TRBJ1-2	few	-	CASSPTTSAGYTF	TGTGCCAGCAGCCCCACGACAAGCGCTGGCTACACCTTC
TRBV3-1	TRBJ1-1	many	TRBD1	CASSLNIAGGTEAFF	TGTGCCAGCAGCCTCAACATCGCAGGGGGCACTGAAGCTTTCTTT
TRBV13	TRBJ2-4	few	-	CASSLGQGGSNIQYF	TGTGCCAGCAGCTTAGGACAGGGGGGGTCTAACATTCAGTACTTC
TRBV20-1	TRBJ2-5	-	-	CSASGRNQETQYF	TGCAGTGCTAGTGGTAGAAACCAAGAGACCCAGTACTTC
TRBV28	TRBJ2-1	-	-	CASGWSSYNEQFF	TGTGCCAGCGGGTGGAGCTCCTACAATGAGCAGTTCTTC
TRBV7-9	TRBJ2-3	many	TRBD2	CASSWERGSTDTQYF	TGTGCCAGCAGCTGGGAGCGGGGGAGCACAGATACGCAGTATTTT
TRBV7-9	TRBJ1-1	many	TRBD1	CASSSPRQGAWNTEAFF	TGTGCCAGCAGCTCTCCCCGACAGGGGGCCTGGAACACTGAAGCTTTCTTT
TRBV19	TRBJ2-2	many	-	CASSIGGTGELFF	TGTGCCAGTAGTATAGGGGGAACCGGGGAGCTGTTTTTT
TRBV5-6	TRBJ1-1	many	TRBD1	CASSFTGVNTEAFF	TGTGCCAGCAGCTTTACAGGGGTTAACACTGAAGCTTTCTTT
TRBV6-1	TRBJ1-3	-	-	CASSGVSSGGLSGNTIYF	TGTGCCAGCAGTGGAGTGTCTTCCGGGGGGCTCAGTGGAAACACCATATATTTT
TRBV6-2/TRBV6-3	TRBJ1-6	-	-	CASCTGANSPLHF	TGTGCCAGCTGTACCGGGGCCAATTCACCCCTCCACTTT
TRBV6-6	TRBJ2-1	many	TRBD2	CASRIQAGTSYNEQFF	TGTGCCAGCAGAATTCAAGCGGGAACTTCCTACAATGAGCAGTTCTTC
TRBV20-1	TRBJ2-7	few	-	CSAIDLNLSYEQYF	TGCAGTGCTATCGATCTAAACCTTTCCTACGAGCAGTACTTC
TRBV2	TRBJ2-7	-	-	CASSPSGGQGKREQYF	TGTGCCAGCAGCCCATCGGGAGGACAGGGTAAGAGGGAGCAGTACTTC
TRBV24-1	TRBJ2-1	many	-	CATSDLAYNEQFF	TGTGCCACCAGTGATTTGGCTTACAATGAGCAGTTCTTC
TRBV15	TRBJ2-7	few	-	CATSRDRSSYEQYF	TGTGCCACCAGCAGAGATCGGTCCTCCTACGAGCAGTACTTC
TRBV27	TRBJ1-5	few	-	CASSLYPGPYQPQHF	TGTGCCAGCAGTTTATACCCGGGGCCGTATCAGCCCCAGCATTTT
TRBV7-2	TRBJ2-1	many	-	CASSSRYNEQFF	TGTGCCAGCAGCTCTCGCTACAATGAGCAGTTCTTC
TRBV9	TRBJ2-3	many	TRBD1	CASMRPGQGYTDTQYF	TGTGCCAGCATGAGACCGGGACAGGGGTACACAGATACGCAGTATTTT
TRBV14	TRBJ1-6	few	TRBD1	CASSQSHDRVSSYNSPLHF	TGTGCCAGCAGCCAAAGCCACGACAGGGTGAGCTCCTATAATTCACCCCTCCACTTT
TRBV7-9	TRBJ2-7	-	-	CASSLGTAEQYF	TGTGCCAGCAGCTTAGGGACAGCCGAGCAGTACTTC
TRBV6-2/TRBV6-3	TRBJ2-3	-	-	CASTAEGWRGDTQYF	TGTGCCAGCACCGCGGAGGGGTGGAGAGGGGATACGCAGTATTTT
TRBV29-1	TRBJ2-7	many	TRBD2	CSVGLAGGYEQYF	TGCAGCGTCGGACTAGCGGGAGGTTACGAGCAGTACTTC
TRBV7-5	TRBJ2-7	few	-	CISVPEVNRPKPGSYEQYF	-
TRBV25-1	TRBJ1-1	many	-	CASTLGYTEAFF	TGTGCCAGCACCCTAGGCTACACTGAAGCTTTCTTT
TRBV5-1	TRBJ2-7	many	TRBD2	CASSLVVAGVEQYF	TGCGCCAGCAGCTTGGTGGTAGCGGGAGTGGAGCAGTACTTC